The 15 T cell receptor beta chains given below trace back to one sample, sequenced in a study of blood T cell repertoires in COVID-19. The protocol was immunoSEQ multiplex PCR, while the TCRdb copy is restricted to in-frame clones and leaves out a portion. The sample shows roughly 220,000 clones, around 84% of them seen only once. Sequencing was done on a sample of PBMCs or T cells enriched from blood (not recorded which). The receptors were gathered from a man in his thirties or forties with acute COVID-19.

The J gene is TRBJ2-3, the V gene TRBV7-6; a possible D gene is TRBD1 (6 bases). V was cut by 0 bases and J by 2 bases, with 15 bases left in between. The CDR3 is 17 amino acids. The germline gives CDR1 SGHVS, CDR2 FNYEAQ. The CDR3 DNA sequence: TGTGCCAGCAGCTTAGCGTCGTGGACAGCTAACACAGATACGCAGTATTTT. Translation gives CASSLASWTANTDTQYF.

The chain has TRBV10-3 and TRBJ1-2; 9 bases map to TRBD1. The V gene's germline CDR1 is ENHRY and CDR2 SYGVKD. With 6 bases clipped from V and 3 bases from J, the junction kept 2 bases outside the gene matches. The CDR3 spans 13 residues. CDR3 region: CAIRGQGYYGYTF. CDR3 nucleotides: TGTGCCATCAGGGGACAGGGATACTATGGCTACACCTTC.

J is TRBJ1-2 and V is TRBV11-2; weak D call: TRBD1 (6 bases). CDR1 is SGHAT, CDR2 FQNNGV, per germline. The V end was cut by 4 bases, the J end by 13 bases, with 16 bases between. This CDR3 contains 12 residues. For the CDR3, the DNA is TGTGCCAGCAGCTCGATACAGGGATATGGCACCTTC. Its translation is CASSSIQGYGTF.

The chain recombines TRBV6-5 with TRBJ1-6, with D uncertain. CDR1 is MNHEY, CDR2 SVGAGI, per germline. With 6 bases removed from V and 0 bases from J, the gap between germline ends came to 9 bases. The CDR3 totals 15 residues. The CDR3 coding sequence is TGTGCCAGCAGCACGGAGAGCTCCTATAATTCACCCCTCCACTTT. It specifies CASSTESSYNSPLHF.

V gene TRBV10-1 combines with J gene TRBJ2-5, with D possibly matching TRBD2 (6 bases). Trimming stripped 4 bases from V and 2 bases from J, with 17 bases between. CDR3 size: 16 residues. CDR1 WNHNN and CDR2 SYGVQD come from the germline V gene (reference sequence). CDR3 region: CASSAGRGGLQETQYF. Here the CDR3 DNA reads TGCGCCAGCAGTGCCGGACGGGGAGGCCTACAAGAGACCCAGTACTTC.

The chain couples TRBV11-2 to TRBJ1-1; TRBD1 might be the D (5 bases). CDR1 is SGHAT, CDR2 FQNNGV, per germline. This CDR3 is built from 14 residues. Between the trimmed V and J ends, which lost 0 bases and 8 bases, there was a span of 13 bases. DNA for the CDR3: TGTGCCAGCAGCTTAGACCCGGGGGTAGGAGAAGCTTTCTTT. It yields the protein CASSLDPGVGEAFF.

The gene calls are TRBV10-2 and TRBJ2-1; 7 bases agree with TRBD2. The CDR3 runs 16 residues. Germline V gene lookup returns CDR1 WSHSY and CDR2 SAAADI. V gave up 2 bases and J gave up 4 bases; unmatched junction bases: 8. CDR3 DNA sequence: TGCGCCAGCAGTGAGCCTCCAGCGGGGAATTACAATGAGCAGTTCTTC. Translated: CASSEPPAGNYNEQFF.

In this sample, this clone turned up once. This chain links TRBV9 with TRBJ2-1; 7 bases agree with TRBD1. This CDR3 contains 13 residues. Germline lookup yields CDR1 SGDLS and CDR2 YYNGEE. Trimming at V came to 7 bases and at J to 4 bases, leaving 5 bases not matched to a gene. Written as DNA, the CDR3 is TGTGCCAGCGGTCGACAGGGTTACAATGAGCAGTTCTTC. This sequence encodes CASGRQGYNEQFF.

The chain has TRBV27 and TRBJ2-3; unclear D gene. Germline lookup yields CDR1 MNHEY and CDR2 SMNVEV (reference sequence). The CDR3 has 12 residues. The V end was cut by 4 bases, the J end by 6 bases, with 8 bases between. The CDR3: CASSSVGDTQYF. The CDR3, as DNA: TGTGCCAGCAGTTCGGTCGGGGATACGCAGTATTTT.

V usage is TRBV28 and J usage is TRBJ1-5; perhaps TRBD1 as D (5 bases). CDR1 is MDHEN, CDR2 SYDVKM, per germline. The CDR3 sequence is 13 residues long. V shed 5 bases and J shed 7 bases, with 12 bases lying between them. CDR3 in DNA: TGTGCCAGCAGTCTCGGGAGGGGACAGCCCCAGCATTTT. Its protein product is CASSLGRGQPQHF.

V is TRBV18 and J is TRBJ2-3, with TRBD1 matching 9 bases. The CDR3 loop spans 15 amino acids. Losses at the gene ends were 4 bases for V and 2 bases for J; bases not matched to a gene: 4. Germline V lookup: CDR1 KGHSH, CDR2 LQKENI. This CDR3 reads CASSLDRGNTDTQYF. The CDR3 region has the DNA TGTGCCAGCTCACTGGACAGGGGTAACACAGATACGCAGTATTTT. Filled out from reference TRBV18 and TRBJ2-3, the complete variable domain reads NAGVMQNPRHLVRRRGQEARLRCSPMKGHSHVYWYRQLPEEGLKFMVYLQKENIIDESGMPKERFSAEFPKEGPSILRIQQVVRGDSAAYFCASSLDRGNTDTQYFGPGTRLTVL.

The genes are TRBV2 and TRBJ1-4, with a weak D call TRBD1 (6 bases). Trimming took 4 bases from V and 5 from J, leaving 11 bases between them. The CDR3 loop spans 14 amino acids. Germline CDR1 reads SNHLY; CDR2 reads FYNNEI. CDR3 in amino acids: CASSAGQLNEKLFF. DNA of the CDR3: TGTGCCAGCAGTGCAGGACAGCTAAATGAAAAACTGTTTTTT.

CDR3 loop: CAIRTTKESTDTQYF. The DNA of the CDR3 is TGTGCCATCAGAACCACAAAGGAGAGCACAGATACGCAGTATTTT. The chain carries TRBV10-3 and TRBJ2-3, with D unresolved. Trimming took 6 bases from V and 0 from J, leaving 13 bases between them. The CDR3 consists of 15 residues. The germline V gene has CDR1 ENHRY and CDR2 SYGVKD.

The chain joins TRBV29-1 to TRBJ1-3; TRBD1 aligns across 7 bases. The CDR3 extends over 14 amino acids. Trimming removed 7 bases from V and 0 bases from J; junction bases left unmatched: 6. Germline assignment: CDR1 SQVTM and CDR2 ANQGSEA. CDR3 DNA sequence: TGCAGCGCTGAGGACAGGCACTCTGGAAACACCATATATTTT. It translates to CSAEDRHSGNTIYF.

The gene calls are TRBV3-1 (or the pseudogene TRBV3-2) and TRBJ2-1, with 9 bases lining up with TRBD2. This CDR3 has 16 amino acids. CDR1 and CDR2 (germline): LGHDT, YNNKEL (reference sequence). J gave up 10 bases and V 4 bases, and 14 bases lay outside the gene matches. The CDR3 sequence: CASSRAAGGLREEQFF. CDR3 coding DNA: TGTGCCAGCAGCCGTGCAGCGGGGGGCCTGAGGGAGGAGCAGTTCTTC.